The 6 T cell receptor beta chains reported below all come from one sample, sequenced in a study of tumor-infiltrating lymphocytes in primary liver carcinoma. Using a constant-region primer together with ProtoScript II reverse transcriptase, TCR beta cDNA was made from around 500 ng of total RNA. TCR beta libraries came from three nested multiplex PCR rounds using slightly modified ARM-PCR. Running roughly 10 cycles apiece, the first two PCR rounds relied on TRBV1-TRBV30 forward primers together with a C-beta reverse primer. TCRdb analysed the multiplex PCR reads with MiXCR anew, one entry per CDR3 protein. The table records about 120,000 distinct CDR3 sequences, 65% to 75% of them present only once. Starting material for RNA and DNA co-extraction consisted of about 20-30 mg of unsorted bulk tissue. Sequencing was performed on tumor-adjacent normal liver tissue. Every receptor here comes from a woman aged 55-70 years with primary liver carcinoma and hepatitis B virus infection.

This clonotype showed up just once. Because it lacks the conserved phenylalanine or tryptophan at the end, this CDR3 is likely a read error. The chain couples TRBV4-1 to TRBJ2-7; 8 positions agree with TRBD1. After removal of 4 bases from V and 5 bases from J, the junction contained 7 bases not matched to a gene. This CDR3 spans 14 amino acids. Germline CDR1 is MGHRA and CDR2 is YSYEKL. CDR3 protein: CASSLARTGHEQYI. CDR3 coding DNA: TGCGCCAGCAGCCTAGCCCGGACAGGGCACGAGCAGTACATC.

This clonotype came up once. This chain uses TRBV11-2 with TRBJ2-1, with unresolved D. Germline V gene data show CDR1 as SGHAT and CDR2 as FQNNGV. Trimming removed 3 bases at V and 0 bases at J, with 15 bases between. This CDR3 has 17 residues. CDR3 region: CASSFIPPRNSYNEQFF. In nucleotides, the CDR3 is TGTGCCAGCAGCTTTATCCCACCGAGGAACTCCTACAATGAGCAGTTCTTC.

This clonotype was detected a few times. The rearrangement uses TRBV5-6 and TRBJ2-6; D uncertain. Trimming stripped 0 bases from V and 5 bases from J, with 6 bases between. The germline V gene has CDR1 SGHDT and CDR2 YYEEEE. The CDR3 is 14 amino acids. CDR3: CASSLGSRANVLTF. The DNA of the CDR3 is TGTGCCAGCAGCTTGGGGTCTCGGGCCAACGTCCTGACTTTC. The whole variable domain, filled in from reference TRBV5-6 and TRBJ2-6, reads DAGVTQSPTHLIKTRGQQVTLRCSPKSGHDTVSWYQQALGQGPQFIFQYYEEEERQRGNFPDRFSGHQFPNYSSELNVNALLLGDSALYLCASSLGSRANVLTFGAGSRLTVL.

The V call is TRBV21-1, the J call TRBJ2-2; the D call in the table, TRBD1, was not verified against the DNA. TRBV21-1 is reported as a pseudogene. This CDR3 is built from 13 residues. The CDR3 reads CASSTGNTGELFF. Here the CDR3 DNA reads TGTGCCAGTTCGACAGGGAACACCGGGGAGCTGTTTTTT.

This clonotype was observed a handful of times. A much larger clone lies a single base off, so this may be a read error. The V and J genes are TRBV29-1 and TRBJ1-1, with no clear D. Germline V CDR1 and CDR2: SQVTM, ANQGSEA. V shed 3 bases and J shed 1 base, with 12 bases lying between them. The length of the CDR3 is 14 residues. CDR3 sequence reads: CSVDSDAANTEAFF. The CDR3 coding sequence is TGCAGCGTTGATTCCGACGCAGCGAACACTGAAGCTTTCTTT.

This clonotype was observed at least ten times. The chain carries TRBV28 and TRBJ2-6; D ambiguous. Trimming removed 8 bases at V and 3 bases at J, with 20 bases between. CDR1 and CDR2 (germline): MDHEN, SYDVKM. This CDR3 contains 17 residues. In nucleotides, the CDR3 is TGTGCCAGCGGTAGAATTGGGGTCTTGATTGGGGCCAACGTCCTGACTTTC. This translates into CASGRIGVLIGANVLTF. The variable domain in full, with the rest retrieved from reference TRBV28 and TRBJ2-6, is DVKVTQSSRYLVKRTGEKVFLECVQDMDHENMFWYRQDPGLGLRLIYFSYDVKMKEKGDIPEGYSVSREKKERFSLILESASTNQTSMYLCASGRIGVLIGANVLTFGAGSRLTVL.